Listed here are 10 T cell receptor beta chains from one sample, sequenced in a study of T cells after yellow fever vaccination. TCRdb analysed the 5' RACE reads with MiXCR anew, one entry per CDR3 protein. Seen here are hundreds of thousands of distinct CDR3 sequences, roughly an eighth observed once, and the top ten hold 2.5% to 4%. Sequenced here: CD4+ T cells sorted from PBMCs, sampled 15 days after the yellow fever booster vaccination. Receptors were obtained from a man between 18 and 35 years old who received the YFV17D yellow fever vaccine.

In its sample, this clonotype was seen a few times. The gene calls are TRBV12-3 or TRBV12-4 and TRBJ1-5, with D possibly matching TRBD1 (6 bases). Trimming cost V 3 bases and J 5 bases, with 23 bases left between them. This CDR3 is 18 amino acids long. The CDR3 bases are TGTGCCAGCAGTTTCGGGGGCAGGGGAATTTGGAACCATCAGCCCCAGCATTTT. Amino acids: CASSFGGRGIWNHQPQHF.

This clonotype appeared a few times. The DNA for the CDR3 is TGCGCCAGCAGCCCCACCGGGACTAGCGGGACCCAGTACTTC. Protein: CASSPTGTSGTQYF. This chain joins TRBV5-1 and TRBJ2-5; 11 bases map to TRBD2. CDR3 length: 14 residues. Germline V lookup: CDR1 SGHRS, CDR2 YFSETQ. With V trimmed by 4 bases and J by 7 bases, 6 bases remained unmatched.

This clonotype has only a few counts. The chain couples TRBV3-1 to TRBJ2-3; no definite D call. The CDR3 is 15 residues long. CDR1 is LGHDT, CDR2 YNNKEL, per germline (reference sequence). V was pared by 4 bases and J by 1 base, with 12 bases between. The DNA of the CDR3 is TGTGCCAGCAGCCGAAATAAGGCCGGCACAGATACGCAGTATTTT. The encoded protein is CASSRNKAGTDTQYF.

This clonotype was recorded a few times. The chain employs TRBV4-1 and TRBJ2-3, with 9 bases aligning to TRBD1. CDR1 is MGHRA, CDR2 YSYEKL, per germline. Trimming cost V 4 bases and J 2 bases; bases outside gene matches: 13. The length of the CDR3 is 18 residues. The CDR3 protein is CASSPTGTGLSNTDTQYF. The CDR3 DNA sequence: TGCGCCAGCAGCCCAACCGGGACAGGGCTCTCCAACACAGATACGCAGTATTTT.

V is TRBV9 and J is TRBJ2-5; TRBD2 aligns across 9 bases. J was trimmed by 7 bases and V by 0 bases; bases with no gene match: 10. The CDR3 extends over 16 amino acids. Germline V lookup: CDR1 SGDLS, CDR2 YYNGEE. The CDR3 sequence is CASSVDLRGGHGTQYF. DNA of the CDR3: TGTGCCAGCAGCGTAGATTTGCGGGGGGGACACGGGACCCAGTACTTC.

This rearrangement joins TRBV5-5 to TRBJ2-1; D perhaps matches TRBD2 (5 bases). The ends were cut back, 6 bases at V and 3 bases at J, with 13 bases in the middle. This CDR3 contains 14 residues. Germline loops: CDR1 SGHKS, CDR2 YYEKEE (reference sequence). CDR3 sequence: CASTLTDFYNEQFF. The CDR3 DNA reads TGTGCCAGCACCCTGACGGACTTCTACAATGAGCAGTTCTTC.

The table lists this clonotype with a few counts. V usage is TRBV29-1 and J usage is TRBJ2-7; D is possibly TRBD1 (5 bases). The CDR3 length is 15 residues. The germline gives CDR1 SQVTM, CDR2 ANQGSEA. Trimming cost V 3 bases and J 6 bases, with 21 bases left between them. CDR3 nucleotide sequence: TGCAGCGTTGAGTTAGACAGCATGGGGTTACGCGAGCAGTACTTC. Translating it yields CSVELDSMGLREQYF.

The rearrangement links TRBV6-5 to TRBJ2-7; D gene unclear. Between the trimmed V and J ends, which lost 4 bases and 0 bases, there was a span of 7 bases. The CDR3 loop spans 13 amino acids. Germline assignment: CDR1 MNHEY and CDR2 SVGAGI. The CDR3 is CASSSPTSYEQYV. CDR3 bases: TGTGCCAGCAGTTCCCCCACCTCCTACGAGCAGTACGTC.

The V gene is TRBV5-1, the J gene TRBJ2-7, with D uncertain. CDR3 length equals 10 residues. Trimming cost V 4 bases and J 9 bases, with 8 bases left between them. Germline CDR1 is SGHRS and CDR2 is YFSETQ. DNA of the CDR3: TGCGCCAGCAGCCCGACCGTGCAGTACTTC. Encoded protein: CASSPTVQYF.

This clonotype was counted only a few times. The chain employs TRBV7-2 and TRBJ1-5, with D maybe TRBD1 (5 bases). The CDR3 has 14 amino acids. CDR1 is SGHTA and CDR2 is FQGNSA in the germline V gene. V was cut by 3 bases and J by 7 bases, with 13 bases left in between. CDR3 protein: CASSFGREVQPQHF. In nucleotides, the CDR3 is TGTGCCAGCAGCTTTGGCAGGGAGGTACAGCCCCAGCATTTT.